This is a list of T cell receptor beta chains from one sample in a study of cytomegalovirus exposure and HLA in healthy donors. Only in-frame clones appear in the TCRdb table, and some are missing; sequencing was by immunoSEQ multiplex PCR. The repertoire holds just over 150,000 clones, with 60% to 80% as singletons. Sequenced sample: PBMCs. These receptors were obtained from a woman between 25 and 40 years old in good health and CMV-seronegative. Each CDR3 is given with its conserved first and last residue. Each record gives: clone size, D gene, V gene, J gene, CDR3 protein, CDR3 DNA. The D gene is left open where the match is weak. The size entry is marked missing in some rows and otherwise reads once, few, many or a size class.

>NA|NA|TRBV29-1|TRBJ2-2
CSVGHRGGAGELFF
TGCAGCGTTGGTCACAGGGGAGGTGCCGGGGAGCTGTTTTTT
>NA|TRBD1|TRBV19|TRBJ2-6
CASSIAQGAIGANVLTF
TGTGCCAGTAGTATAGCGCAGGGGGCTATAGGGGCCAACGTCCTGACTTTC
>NA|NA|TRBV7-7|TRBJ2-7
CASSPLGPGSLFPPLYEQYF
TGTGCCAGCAGCCCACTAGGACCGGGGAGCCTATTCCCCCCTCTCTACGAGCAGTACTTC
>NA|TRBD2|TRBV5-5|TRBJ2-3
CASSERPSGGTDTQYF
TGTGCCAGCAGCGAGAGACCAAGCGGGGGAACAGATACGCAGTATTTT
>NA|NA|TRBV5-1|TRBJ1-1
CASSLWQGSTEAFF
TGCGCCAGCAGCTTGTGGCAGGGTAGCACTGAAGCTTTCTTT
>NA|TRBD1|TRBV7-8|TRBJ2-5
CASSPGTEKRGTQYF
TGTGCCAGCAGCCCTGGGACAGAAAAGAGGGGGACCCAGTACTTC
>NA|TRBD1|TRBV5-5|TRBJ2-7
CASSLWTGSEQYF
TGTGCCAGCAGCTTGTGGACAGGGAGCGAGCAGTACTTC
>NA|TRBD1|TRBV7-6|TRBJ1-2
CASSLSPGQAYYGYTF
TGTGCCAGCAGCTTATCACCCGGACAGGCCTACTATGGCTACACCTTC
>NA|NA|TRBV5-1|TRBJ1-4
CASGLGQSANTFFNEKLFF
TGCGCCAGCGGGCTAGGACAGTCGGCCAATACGTTCTTTAATGAAAAACTGTTTTTT
>few|NA|TRBV5-6|TRBJ1-1
CASSLVTGNTEAFF
TGTGCCAGCAGCTTGGTGACAGGGAACACTGAAGCTTTCTTT
>NA|NA|TRBV19|TRBJ1-5
CATSRGNQPQHF
TGTGCCACTTCCAGGGGAAATCAGCCCCAGCATTTT
>once|TRBD2|TRBV9|TRBJ2-1
CASSVEPGLAHEQFF
TGTGCCAGCAGCGTGGAACCGGGACTAGCGCATGAGCAGTTCTTC
>NA|TRBD2|TRBV28|TRBJ2-5
CASSSPPGGQETQYF
TGTGCCAGCAGCTCCCCCCCGGGAGGCCAAGAGACCCAGTACTTC
>NA|NA|TRBV11-2|TRBJ1-1
CASSLGGRHTEAFF
TGTGCCAGCAGCTTGGGGGGGCGGCACACTGAAGCTTTCTTT
>NA|TRBD2|TRBV6-6|TRBJ2-1
CASSPSGSYNEQFF
TGTGCCAGCAGTCCTAGCGGTTCCTACAATGAGCAGTTCTTC
>NA|TRBD2|TRBV19|TRBJ2-5
CASSSRRREGETQYF
TGTGCCAGTAGTTCTCGACGCAGGGAGGGAGAGACCCAGTACTTC
>once|NA|TRBV2|TRBJ2-1
CASKESWAYNEQFF
TGTGCCAGCAAGGAATCATGGGCATACAATGAGCAGTTCTTC
>NA|TRBD1|TRBV19|TRBJ1-6
CASSLDRGNSPLHF
TGTGCCAGTAGTCTCGACAGGGGAAATTCACCCCTCCACTTT
>NA|NA|TRBV28|TRBJ2-5
CASSPRETQYF
TGTGCCAGCAGCCCACGGGAGACCCAGTACTTC
>NA|NA|TRBV5-1|TRBJ1-1
CASSLDWGVNTEAFF
TGCGCCAGCAGCTTGGATTGGGGAGTGAACACTGAAGCTTTCTTT
>NA|NA|TRBV6-1|TRBJ1-3
CASNPGGLGNTIYF
TGTGCCAGCAATCCCGGGGGGCTTGGAAACACCATATATTTT
>NA|NA|TRBV27|TRBJ1-5
CASSYRSNQPQHF
TGTGCCAGCAGTTACAGGAGTAATCAGCCCCAGCATTTT
>once|NA|TRBV2|TRBJ1-1
CASIQGLPEAFF
TGTGCCAGCATCCAGGGGCTCCCTGAAGCTTTCTTT
>medium-sized|NA|TRBV4-1|TRBJ1-5
CASSQVDMGLHQPQHF
TGCGCCAGCAGCCAAGTGGACATGGGGCTTCATCAGCCCCAGCATTTT
>NA|NA|TRBV7-9|TRBJ1-2
CASSLVYAGARGYTF
TGTGCCAGCAGCTTAGTTTATGCAGGGGCGCGTGGCTACACCTTC
>once|NA|TRBV6-4|TRBJ2-2
CASSDSLTGELFF
TGTGCCAGCAGTGACTCCCTCACCGGGGAGCTGTTTTTT
>NA|NA|TRBV7-2|TRBJ2-5
CASSFDRYQETQYF
TGTGCCAGCAGCTTCGACAGATACCAAGAGACCCAGTACTTC
>once|NA|TRBV28|TRBJ2-1
CAILDSNNNEQFF
TGTGCCATCTTAGACAGCAATAACAATGAGCAGTTCTTC
>NA|NA|TRBV25-1|TRBJ1-6
CASSVVSGTSNSPLHF
TGTGCCAGCAGTGTAGTTTCCGGGACATCTAATTCCCCCCTCCACTTT
>once|NA|TRBV2|TRBJ2-1
CASSVQGYNEQFF
TGTGCCAGCAGTGTACAGGGCTACAATGAGCAGTTCTTC
>NA|TRBD1|TRBV18|TRBJ2-7
CASSPSRDRVSYEQYF
TGTGCCAGCTCACCAAGTCGGGACAGGGTCTCCTACGAGCAGTACTTC
>NA|TRBD2|TRBV5-1|TRBJ2-7
CASSFLAGSGEQYF
TGCGCCAGCAGCTTCCTAGCGGGGAGTGGAGAGCAGTACTTC
>NA|NA|TRBV6-5|TRBJ2-1
CASSYLNSNEQFF
TGTGCCAGCAGTTACTTAAATTCCAATGAGCAGTTCTTC
>NA|NA|TRBV10-3|TRBJ1-6
CAISGELGRGNSPLHF
TGTGCCATCAGTGGGGAATTGGGCAGGGGCAATTCACCCCTCCACTTT
>NA|TRBD1|TRBV5-4|TRBJ1-1
CASSFGPDRRVANTEAFF
TGTGCCAGCAGCTTTGGACCGGACAGGAGGGTGGCGAACACTGAAGCTTTCTTT
>NA|TRBD2|TRBV4-2|TRBJ2-3
CASSQELAGGRTQYF
TGTGCCAGCAGCCAGGAGCTAGCGGGGGGGCGTACGCAGTATTTT
>few|NA|TRBV30|TRBJ1-2
CACNRDAYGYTF
TGTGCCTGCAACAGGGATGCCTATGGCTACACCTTC
>NA|TRBD1|TRBV5-4|TRBJ1-2
CASSVQGNWDYGYTF
TGTGCCAGCAGCGTACAGGGGAATTGGGACTATGGCTACACCTTC
>NA|NA|TRBV5-6|TRBJ1-4
CASSLEGATNEKLFF
TGTGCCAGCAGCTTGGAAGGGGCCACGAATGAAAAACTGTTTTTT
>NA|TRBD1|TRBV30|TRBJ2-5
CAWSVGYRGETQYF
TGTGCCTGGAGTGTAGGGTACAGGGGAGAGACCCAGTACTTC